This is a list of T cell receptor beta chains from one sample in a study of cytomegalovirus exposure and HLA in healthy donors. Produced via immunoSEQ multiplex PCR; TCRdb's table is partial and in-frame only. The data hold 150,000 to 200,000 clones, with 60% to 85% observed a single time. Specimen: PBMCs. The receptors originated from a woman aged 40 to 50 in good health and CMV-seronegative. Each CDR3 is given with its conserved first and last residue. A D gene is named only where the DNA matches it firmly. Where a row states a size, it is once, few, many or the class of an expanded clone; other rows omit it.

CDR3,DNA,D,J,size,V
CASTPNRGNSPLHF,TGTGCCAGCACGCCGAATCGGGGAAATTCACCCCTCCACTTT,-,TRBJ1-6,-,TRBV9
CASSRTRVDTGELFF,TGTGCCAGCAGCCGTACTAGGGTAGACACCGGGGAGCTGTTTTTT,-,TRBJ2-2,few,TRBV7-9
CASSNNRVGNQPQHF,TGCGCCAGCAGCAACAACAGGGTAGGGAATCAGCCCCAGCATTTT,-,TRBJ1-5,-,TRBV4-1
CSAIDTGGPYGYTF,TGCAGCGCTATCGATACAGGGGGCCCATATGGCTACACCTTC,TRBD1,TRBJ1-2,once,TRBV29-1
CASSPDPGGYTF,TGTGCCAGCTCACCAGACCCGGGGGGCTACACCTTC,-,TRBJ1-2,-,TRBV18
CASSPLWGRLINQPQHF,TGTGCCAGCAGTCCCCTCTGGGGCAGGCTCATCAATCAGCCCCAGCATTTT,-,TRBJ1-5,-,TRBV28
CASSFRRVGETQYF,TGTGCCAGCAGCTTTCGGCGGGTCGGAGAGACCCAGTACTTC,-,TRBJ2-5,-,TRBV7-7
CAISSQGNEQYF,TGTGCCATCAGTTCACAGGGTAACGAGCAGTACTTC,-,TRBJ2-7,-,TRBV10-3
CATSRDFTRGNQPQHF,TGTGCCACCAGCAGAGATTTCACCCGAGGCAATCAGCCCCAGCATTTT,-,TRBJ1-5,-,TRBV15
CASSLSTSGYNNEQFF,TGCGCCAGCAGCTTGTCGACTAGCGGGTATAACAATGAGCAGTTCTTC,TRBD2,TRBJ2-1,-,TRBV5-1
CASSEFRGTGARDTQYF,TGTGCCAGCAGTGAATTTAGGGGGACAGGGGCAAGAGATACGCAGTATTTT,TRBD1,TRBJ2-3,-,TRBV6-1
CASSLAERGLADTQYF,TGTGCCAGCAGCTTAGCGGAAAGGGGCCTTGCAGATACGCAGTATTTT,-,TRBJ2-3,-,TRBV7-8
CASSLPSPGMNTEAFF,TGTGCCAGCAGTTTACCCTCCCCAGGGATGAACACTGAAGCTTTCTTT,-,TRBJ1-1,-,TRBV28
CASRVRDSRAEQYF,TGTGCAAGTCGCGTCCGGGACTCGAGGGCCGAGCAGTACTTC,-,TRBJ2-7,-,TRBV12-2
CASSLDLEETQYF,TGTGCCAGCAGCTTAGACCTAGAAGAGACCCAGTACTTC,-,TRBJ2-5,-,TRBV7-9
CASSPDRGRGQPQHF,TGTGCCAGCAGCCCTGACAGGGGGCGCGGACAGCCCCAGCATTTT,TRBD1,TRBJ1-5,-,TRBV7-8
CASSPLRGSRTGELFF,TGTGCCAGCAGTCCCCTCCGCGGGAGTCGCACCGGGGAGCTGTTTTTT,TRBD2,TRBJ2-2,-,TRBV2
CASGGGGGYGYTF,TGTGCCAGCGGAGGGGGGGGAGGCTATGGCTACACCTTC,-,TRBJ1-2,few,TRBV28
CASSLAELTISGANVLTF,TGCGCCAGCAGCTTGGCCGAGTTAACCATCTCTGGGGCCAACGTCCTGACTTTC,-,TRBJ2-6,-,TRBV5-1
CASSLNREYQPQHF,TGTGCCAGCAGTTTGAACAGGGAATATCAGCCCCAGCATTTT,-,TRBJ1-5,-,TRBV27
CASSRSGGDGYEQYF,TGTGCCAGCAGCCGGAGCGGGGGAGATGGGTACGAGCAGTACTTC,TRBD2,TRBJ2-7,-,TRBV9
CSVVRQKGDEKLFF,TGCAGCGTTGTACGACAGAAGGGGGATGAAAAACTGTTTTTT,-,TRBJ1-4,-,TRBV29-1
CASSLRQPNEQFF,TGCGCCAGCAGCTTAAGACAGCCTAATGAGCAGTTCTTC,-,TRBJ2-1,few,TRBV5-1
CASSSPQMGTEAFF,TGTGCCAGCAGTTCGCCACAGATGGGCACTGAAGCTTTCTTT,-,TRBJ1-1,few,TRBV6-5
CASSRLPGGATQYF,TGTGCCAGCAGTCGGCTTCCGGGAGGTGCTACGCAGTATTTT,TRBD2,TRBJ2-3,-,TRBV28
CASSLDVRTGGRQETQYF,TGTGCCAGCAGCTTAGACGTTCGGACAGGGGGTCGCCAAGAGACCCAGTACTTC,TRBD1,TRBJ2-5,-,TRBV7-9
CASSLVSGQGNYGYTF,TGTGCCAGCAGCTTGGTATCAGGACAGGGGAACTATGGCTACACCTTC,TRBD1,TRBJ1-2,-,TRBV5-6
CASSLHSKIWGYTF,TGTGCCAGCAGTTTGCACAGTAAAATATGGGGCTACACCTTC,-,TRBJ1-2,-,TRBV28
CASSSGGGRELFF,TGTGCCAGTAGTAGCGGTGGTGGGAGGGAACTGTTTTTT,-,TRBJ1-4,-,TRBV19
CASSELAGGGSYNEQFF,TGTGCCAGCAGTGAACTAGCGGGAGGCGGCTCCTACAATGAGCAGTTCTTC,TRBD2,TRBJ2-1,few,TRBV2
CASSNRGQLNTEAFF,TGTGCCAGCAGCAACAGGGGGCAGCTGAACACTGAAGCTTTCTTT,TRBD1,TRBJ1-1,-,TRBV7-9
CASSIGAAGMTNYNEQFF,TGTGCCAGTAGTATCGGGGCGGCGGGGATGACCAACTACAATGAGCAGTTCTTC,-,TRBJ2-1,-,TRBV19
CASSLGSVSYNSPLHF,TGTGCCAGCAGCTTAGGAAGCGTGTCCTATAATTCACCCCTCCACTTT,-,TRBJ1-6,-,TRBV11-2